This is a list of T cell receptor beta chains from one sample in a study of cytomegalovirus exposure and HLA in healthy donors. Using immunoSEQ multiplex PCR, the repertoire was profiled, and TCRdb retains in-frame clones only, with some absent. Of about 150,000 clones listed, approximately 74% were seen once; the top ten hold approximately 3%. The sequenced material came from PBMCs. The receptors originated from a young man in good health and CMV-seronegative. CDR3s include the opening cysteine and the closing phenylalanine or tryptophan. The D gene is left open where the match is weak. Part of the rows lack a size; the others show once, few, many or a class for expanded clones.

j_call clone_size d_call v_call cdr3_nt cdr3_aa
TRBJ1-3 - - TRBV19 TGTGCCAGTAGTTACGGGGTGCGTAGCGGAAACACCATATATTTT CASSYGVRSGNTIYF
TRBJ2-1 few - TRBV19 TGTGCCAGTAGTAGCCCCCGGCGGGGGCCCTACAATGAGCAGTTCTTC CASSSPRRGPYNEQFF
TRBJ1-5 - - TRBV7-6 TGTGCCAGCAGCCACGGGGGGGCTAACCAGCCCCAGCATTTT CASSHGGANQPQHF
TRBJ1-1 - - TRBV30 TGTGCCTGGAGTGTAGATCGGGCCTTTTCCCGAGGAGGGAACACTGAAGCTTTCTTT CAWSVDRAFSRGGNTEAFF
TRBJ1-5 once - TRBV2 TGTGCCAGCAGCCGCGACATGAGCAATCAGCCCCAGCATTTT CASSRDMSNQPQHF
TRBJ2-3 - TRBD2 TRBV4-1 TGCGCCAGCAGCGCGGGGGGGGTCCGCACAGATACGCAGTATTTT CASSAGGVRTDTQYF
TRBJ2-7 - TRBD2 TRBV30 TGTGCCTGGAGTCAAATTCGAACTAGCGGGGGTGGCGAGCAGTACTTC CAWSQIRTSGGGEQYF
TRBJ2-3 - TRBD2 TRBV5-1 TGCGCCAGCACAGTCGGCGCGGGGGGGCCCGCAGATACGCAGTATTTT CASTVGAGGPADTQYF
TRBJ2-7 - - TRBV30 TGTGCCTGGAGGAGTGGAGGGTCGGGGGAGCAGTACTTC CAWRSGGSGEQYF
TRBJ1-2 - - TRBV2 TGTGCCAGCAACAAGGACCTCGGGATCGCTAACTATGGCTACACCTTC CASNKDLGIANYGYTF
TRBJ1-1 - TRBD1 TRBV4-1 TGCGCCAGCAGCCCAGGACAGGGATTGTGGACTGAAGCTTTCTTT CASSPGQGLWTEAFF
TRBJ2-1 - TRBD1 TRBV5-1 TGCGCCAGCAGCTCGTCGAAACAGGGGGGTGAGCAGTTCTTC CASSSSKQGGEQFF
TRBJ2-5 - TRBD1 TRBV5-1 TGCGCCAGCAGCTCCCACCTCGGACAGGCACAAGAGACCCAGTACTTC CASSSHLGQAQETQYF
TRBJ2-1 - TRBD1 TRBV7-8 TGTGCCAGCAGCCCCGGGACAGTAGCGCTAAATGAGCAGTTCTTC CASSPGTVALNEQFF
TRBJ2-1 - TRBD1 TRBV4-1 TGCGCCAGCAGCCAAGGGGACAGGGGGCAGGATGAGCAGTTCTTC CASSQGDRGQDEQFF
TRBJ2-5 - TRBD1 TRBV6-6 TGTGCCAGCAGTGGACCGCAGGGGGCGAAGGAAGAGACCCAGTACTTC CASSGPQGAKEETQYF
TRBJ1-6 - - TRBV19 TGTGCCAGTAGTATAGGGACAGCCATCAATTCACCCCTCCACTTT CASSIGTAINSPLHF
TRBJ1-2 - - TRBV28 TGTGCCAGCAGGAAGATCCCATCATCGGGGGGCTACACCTTC CASRKIPSSGGYTF
TRBJ2-7 - - TRBV19 TGTGCCAGTAGTACTTCGGGGGACGAGCAGTACTTC CASSTSGDEQYF
TRBJ1-5 - TRBD1 TRBV28 TGTGCCAGCAGAACCCCCGTGACAGGGAATCAGCCCCAGCATTTT CASRTPVTGNQPQHF
TRBJ2-5 once - TRBV19 TGTGCCAGTAGCGGCCCCCAGGGTATCCAAGAGACCCAGTACTTC CASSGPQGIQETQYF
TRBJ1-6 - TRBD1 TRBV5-5 TGTGCCAGCAGCGACGGTAGGAGGGGGCAAAATTCACCCCTCCACTTT CASSDGRRGQNSPLHF
TRBJ2-1 - TRBD2 TRBV7-8 TGTGCCAGCAGCTTGGGCCTCTTAGCGGGGGTTTACAATGAGCAGTTCTTC CASSLGLLAGVYNEQFF
TRBJ2-3 - - TRBV18 TGTGCCAGCTCACCACGGCTAGAAAGCACAGATACGCAGTATTTT CASSPRLESTDTQYF
TRBJ1-1 - - TRBV19 TGTGCCAGTAGTATAGATTCGGACAGCAGGAACACTGAAGCTTTCTTT CASSIDSDSRNTEAFF
TRBJ1-6 few TRBD1 TRBV7-4 TGTGCCAGCAGCTCAAAGGGGACAGAAGAGCCCTATAATTCACCCCTCCACTTT CASSSKGTEEPYNSPLHF
TRBJ2-5 - TRBD1 TRBV28 TGTGCCAGCATATTTTCGGGACAGCCCCAAGAGACCCAGTACTTC CASIFSGQPQETQYF
TRBJ1-1 - - TRBV4-1 TGCGCCAGCAGCCAAAGGGGAGGCAGGGCCCACCCCAACACTGAAGCTTTCTTT CASSQRGGRAHPNTEAFF
TRBJ1-2 - TRBD1 TRBV2 TGTGCCAGCAGTGCGCGACAGGGGCTCCAATCCACGAGCTACACCTTC CASSARQGLQSTSYTF
TRBJ2-3 once - TRBV5-1 TGCGCCAGCCACCTGAGGCAGGGTGGAGATACGCAGTATTTT CASHLRQGGDTQYF
TRBJ1-1 - - TRBV6-5 TGTGCCAGCACTTTACAGGGGAACACTGAAGCTTTCTTT CASTLQGNTEAFF
TRBJ1-2 - TRBD1 TRBV5-4 TGTGCCAGCTCTAGCAAGGGACAGGGTTTCAGCTATGGCTACACCTTC CASSSKGQGFSYGYTF
TRBJ2-5 - TRBD1 TRBV7-3 TGTGCCAGCAGCTTACCGGACAGGGACGAGACCCAGTACTTC CASSLPDRDETQYF
TRBJ2-6 - TRBD1 TRBV15 TGTGCCACCAGCAGACCTGTCCCCGAGACAGGGGCTGGGGCCAACGGCCTGACTTTC CATSRPVPETGAGANGLTF
TRBJ2-5 - - TRBV11-1 TGTGCCAGCAGCTTATCTGCGCAAGAGACCCAGTACTTC CASSLSAQETQYF
TRBJ2-2 - TRBD1 TRBV29-1 TGCAGCGTTGGGGGACAGGGGGGTTTTGCTACCGGGGAGCTGTTTTTT CSVGGQGGFATGELFF
TRBJ1-1 - TRBD1 TRBV4-3 TGCGCCAGCAGCCAAGGTAGGGGGCAAAACACTGAAGCTTTCTTT CASSQGRGQNTEAFF
TRBJ2-5 - TRBD2 TRBV5-1 TGCGCCAGCAGCTTGGTCCGGGGGGATGGAGAGACCCAGTACTTC CASSLVRGDGETQYF
TRBJ2-5 - - TRBV18 TGTGCCAGCTCACCCCGGGAGCAAGAGACCCAGTACTTC CASSPREQETQYF
TRBJ2-5 - - TRBV7-2 TGTGCCAGCACCAGGGGGCTAGCGGGGTCCGGGGAGACCCAGTACTTC CASTRGLAGSGETQYF
TRBJ2-5 few - TRBV6-1 TGTGCCAGCACCGTAGTTGGGGGGAAAGAGACCCAGTACTTC CASTVVGGKETQYF
TRBJ2-1 - TRBD2 TRBV11-2 TGTGCCAGCAGCTCGTGGACTAGTTCGGGCGTGCAGTTCTTC CASSSWTSSGVQFF
TRBJ2-1 - - TRBV19 TGTGCCAGTAGCACTCTAGACAGCCTCTCCTACAATGAGCAGTTCTTC CASSTLDSLSYNEQFF
TRBJ1-2 - - TRBV5-1 TGCGCCAGCAGCTTGACCGGTGAAGGGAGCTCTGGCTACACCTTC CASSLTGEGSSGYTF
TRBJ2-2 - TRBD2 TRBV11-2 TGTGCCAGCAGCCCAGGGACTAGCGGCGCCACCGGGGAGCTGTTTTTT CASSPGTSGATGELFF
TRBJ1-1 - - TRBV19 TGTGCCAGTAGTATTGATCGGGGGATCACTGAAGCTTTCTTT CASSIDRGITEAFF
TRBJ2-3 - TRBD1 TRBV6-6 TGTGCCAGCAAGGTTTCAGTCACAGGGGGCACAGATACGCAGTATTTT CASKVSVTGGTDTQYF
TRBJ2-5 - - TRBV6-5 TGTGCCAGCAGCTCGTTGGGCCGAGGAGCGGCCCAGTACTTC CASSSLGRGAAQYF
TRBJ1-5 few - TRBV10-3 TGTGCCATCAGTGAGACGGTGGACTATCAGCCCCAGCATTTT CAISETVDYQPQHF
TRBJ2-5 - - TRBV2 TGTGCCAGCTGTCCTCAGGGGTACCAAGAGACCCAGTACTTC CASCPQGYQETQYF
TRBJ1-4 once TRBD1 TRBV2 TGTGCCAGCAGCCCACAGGGGGGAGCTAATGAAAAACTGTTTTTT CASSPQGGANEKLFF
TRBJ2-1 - - TRBV27 TGTGCCAGCAGCCCAGGGGAGATGAGGTACAATGAGCAGTTCTTC CASSPGEMRYNEQFF
TRBJ1-1 once - TRBV2 TGTGCCAGCATCGCCCCAAGGGGTAACACTGAAGCTTTCTTT CASIAPRGNTEAFF